This TCR beta chain was captured in a study of shared clonotypes between healthy human individuals. Study-level information: Every donor yielded three CD4 naive, three CD4 memory, two CD8 naive and one CD8 memory plate.

Sequenced by immunoSEQ multiplex PCR; TCRdb stores in-frame clones only, minus some. The table has some 700,000 clones, about 90% seen once; the top ten hold 34%. About this clone itself: Its matching antigen is unknown.

This CDR3 comprises 19 residues. Trimming took 3 bases from V and 4 from J; bases not matched to a gene: 15. From germline, CDR1 is SGHNT and CDR2 YYREEE (reference sequence). Findings and limits, study-wide: Generation of non-shared clonotypes was less probable than generation of clonotypes shared by all four donors.

This chain joins TRBV5-4 and TRBJ2-7, with TRBD2 identical over 14 bases. This clonotype was sampled from a man in his late teens or twenties in good health. Some clones in this sample may be carry-over from other donors' samples. Material: memory CD8+ T cells from PBMCs. Subset indicated: CD45RO+ cells pooled with CCR7-negative TemRA cells. The CDR3 coding sequence is TGTGCCAGCAGCTGGGGCCCGGGACTAGCGGGAGTGGATTCGTACGAGCAGTACTTC. It translates to CASSWGPGLAGVDSYEQYF.